This T cell receptor (beta chain) stems from a study of T cells expressing NK-cell markers. Using the 5' RACE reads, TCRdb records one entry per CDR3 protein without DNA. Recorded for this sample: 300,000 to 500,000 distinct CDR3 sequences. In germline, CDR1 is ENHRY, CDR2 SYGVKD. This CDR3 has 12 residues. The source material was blood T cells: a sorted CD56 or NKG2C T cell subset, CD4+ or CD8+ T cells, or bulk PBMC T cells (not recorded which). The chain combines TRBV10-3 with TRBJ2-1. The source is a woman aged 45-60 years in good health. The CDR3: CATRSGSDEQFF.